This T cell receptor beta chain was identified during a study of molecular identifiers for immune sequencing clone quantification. Researchers sorted naive CD8 T cells as cells that were CD8+CD4-CCR7+CD45RA+. Germline V gives CDR1 SEHNR, CDR2 FQNEAQ (reference sequence). There are 12 residues in the CDR3. V shed 5 bases, J shed 10 bases, and the junction held 1 base outside the gene matches. MiXCR, applied by TCRdb to the PCR reads, yields one record per CDR3 protein. The table records about 510,000 distinct CDR3 sequences, about 25% of them present only once. This clonotype was observed a handful of times.

The material sequenced was naive CD8+ T cells from blood, with Jurkat cell RNA spiked in. Sample subset: FACS-sorted CD8+CD4-CCR7+CD45RA+ naive T cells. The chain recombines TRBV7-9 with TRBJ2-1; 11 nucleotides match TRBD2. This clonotype was sampled from a human donor in good health. Some libraries in this study had Jurkat cell RNA spiked in. The CDR3 sequence: CASSGTSGEQFF. The CDR3 DNA follows: TGTGCCAGCAGCGGGACTAGCGGCGAGCAGTTCTTC.